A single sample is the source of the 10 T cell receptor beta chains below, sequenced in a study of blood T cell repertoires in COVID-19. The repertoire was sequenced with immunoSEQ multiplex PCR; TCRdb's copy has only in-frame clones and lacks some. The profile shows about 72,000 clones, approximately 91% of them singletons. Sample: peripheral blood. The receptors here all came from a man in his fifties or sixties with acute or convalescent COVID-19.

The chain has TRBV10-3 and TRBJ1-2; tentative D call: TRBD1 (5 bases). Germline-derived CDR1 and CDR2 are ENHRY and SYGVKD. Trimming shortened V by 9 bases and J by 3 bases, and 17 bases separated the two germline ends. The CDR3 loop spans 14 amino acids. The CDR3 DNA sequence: TGTGCCATTGGCGGGGGGGGACGAGACTATGGCTACACCTTC. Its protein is CAIGGGGRDYGYTF.

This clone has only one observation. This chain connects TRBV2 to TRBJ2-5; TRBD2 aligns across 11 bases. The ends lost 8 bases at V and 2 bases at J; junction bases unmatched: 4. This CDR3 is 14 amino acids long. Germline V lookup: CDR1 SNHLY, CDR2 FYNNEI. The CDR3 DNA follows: TGTGCCAGCGGGACTAGCGGTGTTCAAGAGACCCAGTACTTC. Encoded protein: CASGTSGVQETQYF.

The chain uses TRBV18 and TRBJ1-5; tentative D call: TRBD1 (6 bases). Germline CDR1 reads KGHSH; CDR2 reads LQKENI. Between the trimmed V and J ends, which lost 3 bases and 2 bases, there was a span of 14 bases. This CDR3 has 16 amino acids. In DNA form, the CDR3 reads TGTGCCAGCTCACCCTATGGAGGGGGGGGCAATCAGCCCCAGCATTTT. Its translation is CASSPYGGGGNQPQHF.

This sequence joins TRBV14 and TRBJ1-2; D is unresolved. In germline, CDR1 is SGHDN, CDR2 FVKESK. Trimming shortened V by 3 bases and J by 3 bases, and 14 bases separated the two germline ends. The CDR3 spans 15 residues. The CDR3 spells CASSQTQAGDYGYTF. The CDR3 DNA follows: TGTGCCAGCAGCCAGACACAAGCCGGGGACTATGGCTACACCTTC.

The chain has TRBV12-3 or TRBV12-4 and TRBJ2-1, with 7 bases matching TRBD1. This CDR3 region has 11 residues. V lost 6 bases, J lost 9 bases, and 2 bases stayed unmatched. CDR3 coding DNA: TGTGCCAGCAGAGACAGGGTTGAGCAGTTCTTC. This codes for CASRDRVEQFF.

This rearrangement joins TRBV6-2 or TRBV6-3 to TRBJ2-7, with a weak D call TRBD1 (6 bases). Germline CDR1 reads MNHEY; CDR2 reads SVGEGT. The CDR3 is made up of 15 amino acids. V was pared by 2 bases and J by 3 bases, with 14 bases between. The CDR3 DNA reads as TGTGCCAGCAGTTACACGACAGGTTCGTTCTACGAGCAGTACTTC. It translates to CASSYTTGSFYEQYF.

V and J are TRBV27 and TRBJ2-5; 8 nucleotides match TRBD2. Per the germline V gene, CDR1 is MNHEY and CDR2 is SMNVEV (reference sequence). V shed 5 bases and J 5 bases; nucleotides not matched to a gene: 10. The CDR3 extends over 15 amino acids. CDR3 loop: CASSGPGGPRETQYF. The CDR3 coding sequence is TGTGCCAGCAGTGGACCGGGGGGGCCGCGGGAGACCCAGTACTTC.

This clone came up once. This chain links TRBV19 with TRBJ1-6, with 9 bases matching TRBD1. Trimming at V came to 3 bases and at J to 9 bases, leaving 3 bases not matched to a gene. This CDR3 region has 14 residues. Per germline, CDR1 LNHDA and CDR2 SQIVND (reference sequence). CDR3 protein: CASSIGTGSSPLHF. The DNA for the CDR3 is TGTGCCAGTAGTATCGGGACAGGGAGTTCACCCCTCCACTTT.

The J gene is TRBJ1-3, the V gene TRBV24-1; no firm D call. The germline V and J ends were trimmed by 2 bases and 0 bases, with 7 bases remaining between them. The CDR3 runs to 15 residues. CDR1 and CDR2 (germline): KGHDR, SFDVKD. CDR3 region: CATSDSRRSGNTIYF. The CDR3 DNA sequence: TGTGCCACCAGTGATTCTCGTCGCTCTGGAAACACCATATATTTT.

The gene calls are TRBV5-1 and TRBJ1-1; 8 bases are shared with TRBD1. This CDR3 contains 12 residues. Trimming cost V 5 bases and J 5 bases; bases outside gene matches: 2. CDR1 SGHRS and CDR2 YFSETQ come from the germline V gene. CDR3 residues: CASRRDRTEAFF. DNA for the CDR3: TGCGCCAGCAGGCGGGACAGGACTGAAGCTTTCTTT.